This T cell receptor (beta chain) comes out of a study of cytomegalovirus exposure and HLA in healthy donors. Study details: The approximately 110 validation repertoires used a platform that matched the one used for the 600 to 750 first-cohort repertoires, as a later analysis reported.

Overall study results and limits: Reported performance of the classifier showed diagnosis of cytomegalovirus status with high specificity and sensitivity. The study put under 200 TCR beta chains on its list as cytomegalovirus-associated.

TCRdb's copy holds only in-frame clones and misses some; the assay was immunoSEQ multiplex PCR. The table shows about 110,000 clones, with approximately 94% occurring only once. On this clone: Its target is unknown.

From the roughly 120-subject validation cohort, which was separate from the roughly 670-subject first cohort, the donors were drawn. Sequencing used PBMCs. The sequence came from a woman under 30 in good health and CMV-seronegative.

The CDR3 here is CASSISGKFFGTEAFF. In DNA, the CDR3 is TGTGCCAGTAGTATTTCAGGGAAGTTTTTTGGCACTGAAGCTTTCTTT. This chain links TRBV19 with TRBJ1-1; D perhaps matches TRBD1 (5 bases). CDR1 and CDR2 from the germline V gene are LNHDA and SQIVND (reference sequence). The CDR3 is 16 residues long. Trimming removed 3 bases at V and 4 bases at J, with 18 bases between.